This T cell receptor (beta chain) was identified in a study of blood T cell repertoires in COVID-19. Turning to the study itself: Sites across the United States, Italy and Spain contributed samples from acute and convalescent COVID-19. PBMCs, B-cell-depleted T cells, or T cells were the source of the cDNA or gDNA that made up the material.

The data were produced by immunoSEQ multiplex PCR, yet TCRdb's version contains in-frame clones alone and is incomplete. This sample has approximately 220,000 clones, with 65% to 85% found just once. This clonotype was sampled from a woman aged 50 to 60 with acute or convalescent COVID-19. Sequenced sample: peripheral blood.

CDR3 sequence (DNA): TGCGCCAGCTCATTGGGGTTCTCCCAGGAGGCGGGCGGCTACACCTTC. Translated: CASSLGFSQEAGGYTF. V usage is TRBV5-1 and J usage is TRBJ1-2; D is unresolved. CDR1 is SGHRS and CDR2 is YFSETQ in the germline V gene. The V end lost 7 bases, the J end lost 8 bases, and 27 bases lay between the germline ends. The CDR3 is made up of 16 amino acids.